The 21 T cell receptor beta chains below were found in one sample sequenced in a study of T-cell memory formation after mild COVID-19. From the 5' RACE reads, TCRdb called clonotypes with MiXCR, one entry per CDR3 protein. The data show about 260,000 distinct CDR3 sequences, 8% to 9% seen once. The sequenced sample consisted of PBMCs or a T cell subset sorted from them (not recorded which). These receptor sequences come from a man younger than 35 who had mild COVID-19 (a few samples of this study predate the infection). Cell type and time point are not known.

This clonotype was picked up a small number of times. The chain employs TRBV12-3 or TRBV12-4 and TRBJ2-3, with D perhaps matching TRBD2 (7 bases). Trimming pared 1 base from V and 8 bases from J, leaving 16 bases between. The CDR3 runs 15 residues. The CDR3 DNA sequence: TGTGCCAGCAGTTTAGGGGGGGGGCTGTTTGGTACGCAGTATTTT. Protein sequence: CASSLGGGLFGTQYF.

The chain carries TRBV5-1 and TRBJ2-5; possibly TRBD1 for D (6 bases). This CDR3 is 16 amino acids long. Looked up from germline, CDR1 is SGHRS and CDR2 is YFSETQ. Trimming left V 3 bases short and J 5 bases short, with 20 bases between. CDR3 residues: CASSSREQGFDETQYF. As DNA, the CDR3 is TGCGCCAGCAGCTCACGAGAGCAGGGGTTTGATGAGACCCAGTACTTC. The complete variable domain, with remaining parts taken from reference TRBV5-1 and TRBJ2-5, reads KAGVTQTPRYLIKTRGQQVTLSCSPISGHRSVSWYQQTPGQGLQFLFEYFSETQRNKGNFPGRFSGRQFSNSRSEMNVSTLELGDSALYLCASSSREQGFDETQYFGPGTRLLVL.

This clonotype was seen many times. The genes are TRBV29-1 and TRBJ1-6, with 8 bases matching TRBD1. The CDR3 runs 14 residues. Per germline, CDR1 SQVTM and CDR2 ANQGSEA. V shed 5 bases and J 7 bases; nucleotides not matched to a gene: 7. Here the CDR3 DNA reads TGCAGCGTTAGCGGGACAGGCGGAAATTCACCCCTCCACTTT. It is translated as CSVSGTGGNSPLHF.

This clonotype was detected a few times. The DNA for the CDR3 is TGTGCCAGCACCCAGGGGCAGGGGACCGACTCTAGCACAGATACGCAGTATTTT. Translated: CASTQGQGTDSSTDTQYF. V usage is TRBV12-3 or TRBV12-4 and J usage is TRBJ2-3; TRBD1 is a possible D gene (6 bases). CDR3 length: 18 residues. V shed 7 bases and J shed 0 bases, with 23 bases lying between them.

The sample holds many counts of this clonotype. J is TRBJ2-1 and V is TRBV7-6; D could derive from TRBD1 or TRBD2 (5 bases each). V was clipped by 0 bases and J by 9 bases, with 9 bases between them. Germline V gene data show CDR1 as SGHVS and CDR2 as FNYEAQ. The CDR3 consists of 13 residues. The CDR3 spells CASSLAMGTEQFF. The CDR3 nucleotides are TGTGCCAGCAGCTTAGCGATGGGGACTGAGCAGTTCTTC.

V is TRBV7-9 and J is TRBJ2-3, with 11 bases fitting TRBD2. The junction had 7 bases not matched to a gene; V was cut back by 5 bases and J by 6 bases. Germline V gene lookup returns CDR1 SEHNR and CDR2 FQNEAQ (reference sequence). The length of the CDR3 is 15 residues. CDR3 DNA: TGTGCCAGCAGCCCTAGCGGGGGGTATACGGATACGCAGTATTTT. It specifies CASSPSGGYTDTQYF.

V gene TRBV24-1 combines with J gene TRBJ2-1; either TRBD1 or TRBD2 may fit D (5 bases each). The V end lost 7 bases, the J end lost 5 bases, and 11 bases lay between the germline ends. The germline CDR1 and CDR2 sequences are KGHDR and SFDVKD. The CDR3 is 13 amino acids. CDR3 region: CATRSGRNNEQFF. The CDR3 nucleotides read TGTGCCACCAGGTCGGGACGGAACAATGAGCAGTTCTTC.

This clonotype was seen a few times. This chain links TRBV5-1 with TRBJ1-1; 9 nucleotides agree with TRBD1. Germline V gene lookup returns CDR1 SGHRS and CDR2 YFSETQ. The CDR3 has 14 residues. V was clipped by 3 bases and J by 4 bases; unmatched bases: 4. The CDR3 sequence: CASSWRQGGTEAFF. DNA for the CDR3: TGCGCCAGCAGCTGGCGACAGGGGGGCACTGAAGCTTTCTTT.

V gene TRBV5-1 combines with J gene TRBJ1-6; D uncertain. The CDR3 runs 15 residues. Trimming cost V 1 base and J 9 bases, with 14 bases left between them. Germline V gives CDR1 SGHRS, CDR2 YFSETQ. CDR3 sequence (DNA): TGCGCCAGCAGCTTGTCGGCCGGGTTGCGTTCACCCCTCCACTTT. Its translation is CASSLSAGLRSPLHF.

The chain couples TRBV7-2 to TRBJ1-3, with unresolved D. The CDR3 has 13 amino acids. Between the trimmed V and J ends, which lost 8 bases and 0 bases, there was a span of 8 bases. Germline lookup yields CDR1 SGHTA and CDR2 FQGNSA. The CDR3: CASREPSGNTIYF. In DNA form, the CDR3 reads TGTGCCAGCCGGGAACCCTCTGGAAACACCATATATTTT.

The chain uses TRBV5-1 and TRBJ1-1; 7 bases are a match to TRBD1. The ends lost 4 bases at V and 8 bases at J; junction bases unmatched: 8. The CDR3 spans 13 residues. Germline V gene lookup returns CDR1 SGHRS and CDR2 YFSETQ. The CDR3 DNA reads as TGCGCCAGCAGCACCGACCAGGGGGGAGAAGCTTTCTTT. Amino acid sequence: CASSTDQGGEAFF.

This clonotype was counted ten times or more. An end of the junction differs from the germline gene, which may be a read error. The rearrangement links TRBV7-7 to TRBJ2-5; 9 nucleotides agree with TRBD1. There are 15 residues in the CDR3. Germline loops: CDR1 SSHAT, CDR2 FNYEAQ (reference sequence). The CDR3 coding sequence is TGTGCTAGCAGCTCCGGGACAGGGTGGTACGAGACCCAGTACTTC. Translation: CASSSGTGWYETQYF.

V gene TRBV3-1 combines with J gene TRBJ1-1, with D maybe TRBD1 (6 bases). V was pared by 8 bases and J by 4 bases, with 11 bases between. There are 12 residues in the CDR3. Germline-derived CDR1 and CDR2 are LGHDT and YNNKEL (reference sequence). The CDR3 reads CASLGAGTEAFF. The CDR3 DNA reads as TGTGCCAGCTTGGGGGCAGGCACTGAAGCTTTCTTT. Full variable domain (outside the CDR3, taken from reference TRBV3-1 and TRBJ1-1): DTAVSQTPKYLVTQMGNDKSIKCEQNLGHDTMYWYKQDSKKFLKIMFSYNNKELIINETVPNRFSPKSPDKAHLNLHINSLELGDSAVYFCASLGAGTEAFFGQGTRLTVV.

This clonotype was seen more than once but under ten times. CDR3 in DNA: TGTGCCAGCAGCTTTCCTACGGGAACCCAAGAGACCCAGTACTTC. Protein product: CASSFPTGTQETQYF. The chain has TRBV7-2 and TRBJ2-5; a weak D match, TRBD2 (5 bases). Germline values: CDR1 SGHTA, CDR2 FQGNSA. This CDR3 has 15 amino acids. V lost 3 bases and J 1 base, leaving 12 bases between the germline ends.

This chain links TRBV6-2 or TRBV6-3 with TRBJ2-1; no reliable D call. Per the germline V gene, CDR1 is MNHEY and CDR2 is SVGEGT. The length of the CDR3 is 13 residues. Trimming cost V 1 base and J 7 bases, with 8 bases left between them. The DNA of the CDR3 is TGTGCCAGCAGTTACTTACTGGGGAATGAGCAGTTCTTC. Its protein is CASSYLLGNEQFF.

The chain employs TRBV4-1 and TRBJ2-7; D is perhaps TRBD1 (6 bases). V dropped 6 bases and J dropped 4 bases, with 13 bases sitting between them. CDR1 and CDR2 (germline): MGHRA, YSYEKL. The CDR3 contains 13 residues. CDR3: CASSPGTTYEQYF. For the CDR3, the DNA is TGCGCCAGCAGTCCCGGGACAACTTACGAGCAGTACTTC.

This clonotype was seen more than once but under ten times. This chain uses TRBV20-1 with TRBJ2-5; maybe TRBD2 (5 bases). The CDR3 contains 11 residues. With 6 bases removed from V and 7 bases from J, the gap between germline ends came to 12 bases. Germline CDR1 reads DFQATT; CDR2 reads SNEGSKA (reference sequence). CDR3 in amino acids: CSALRATTQYF. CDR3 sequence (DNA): TGCAGTGCCCTGCGGGCCACGACCCAGTACTTC.

The CDR3: CASSSSRGLGETQYF. CDR3 coding DNA: TGTGCCAGCAGCTCAAGCCGGGGCCTAGGGGAGACCCAGTACTTC. This chain links TRBV7-2 with TRBJ2-5; D may correspond to TRBD1 or TRBD2 (5 bases each). This CDR3 contains 15 residues. Germline CDR1 SGHTA, CDR2 FQGNSA. V was cut by 4 bases and J by 5 bases, with 17 bases left in between. The entire variable domain, with the rest obtained from reference TRBV7-2 and TRBJ2-5, is as follows: GAGVSQSPSNKVTEKGKDVELRCDPISGHTALYWYRQSLGQGLEFLIYFQGNSAPDKSGLPSDRFSAERTGGSVSTLTIQRTQQEDSAVYLCASSSSRGLGETQYFGPGTRLLVL.

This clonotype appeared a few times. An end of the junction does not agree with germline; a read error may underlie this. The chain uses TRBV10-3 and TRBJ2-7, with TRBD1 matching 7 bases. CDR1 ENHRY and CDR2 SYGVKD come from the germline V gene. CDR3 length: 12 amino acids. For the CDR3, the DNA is TGTGCCATCAGTGGGACAGACAGGGAGCGGCACTTC. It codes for CAISGTDRERHF.

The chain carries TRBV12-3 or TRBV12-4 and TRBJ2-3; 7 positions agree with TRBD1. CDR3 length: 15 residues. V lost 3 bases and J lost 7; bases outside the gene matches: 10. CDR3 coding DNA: TGTGCCAGCAGTTTTAGGACAGGAGGCTCAAATACGCAGTATTTT. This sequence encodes CASSFRTGGSNTQYF.

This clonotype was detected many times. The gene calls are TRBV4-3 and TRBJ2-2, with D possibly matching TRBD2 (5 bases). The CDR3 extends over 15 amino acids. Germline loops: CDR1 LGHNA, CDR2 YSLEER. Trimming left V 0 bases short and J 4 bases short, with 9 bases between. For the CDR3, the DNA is TGCGCCAGCAGCCAAGAGGAAAGCGGCACCGGGGAGCTGTTTTTT. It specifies CASSQEESGTGELFF.